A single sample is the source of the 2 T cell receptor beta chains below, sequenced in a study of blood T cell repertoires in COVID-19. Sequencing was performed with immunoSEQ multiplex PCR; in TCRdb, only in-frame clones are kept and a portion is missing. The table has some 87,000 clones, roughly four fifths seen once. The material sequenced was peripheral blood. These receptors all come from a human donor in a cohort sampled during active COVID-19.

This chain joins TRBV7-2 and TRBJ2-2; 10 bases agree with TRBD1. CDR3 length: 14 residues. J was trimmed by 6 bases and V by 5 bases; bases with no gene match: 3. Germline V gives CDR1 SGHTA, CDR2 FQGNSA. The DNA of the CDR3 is TGTGCCAGCAGCATAGGGACAGGGGCCGGGGAGCTGTTTTTT. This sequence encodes CASSIGTGAGELFF.

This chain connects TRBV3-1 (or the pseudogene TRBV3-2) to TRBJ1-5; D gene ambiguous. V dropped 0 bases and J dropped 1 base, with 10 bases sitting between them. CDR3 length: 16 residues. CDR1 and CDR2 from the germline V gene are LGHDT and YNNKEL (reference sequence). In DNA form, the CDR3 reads TGTGCCAGCAGCCAAGATCTCGGCGGGAGCAATCAGCCCCAGCATTTT. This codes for CASSQDLGGSNQPQHF.